Sequencing of this TCR beta chain was carried out in a study of response to subunit inactivated influenza vaccine. Study results and caveats: Only a handful of new T cells, the authors suggested, are recruited with each seasonal influenza vaccination.

TCRdb re-called the RT-PCR reads through MiXCR, storing one row per CDR3 protein. Of hundreds of thousands of distinct CDR3 sequences detected, 9.5% to 12% appear once; the ten largest clones hold 12%. Concerning this clonotype itself: Its antigen remains unidentified.

The clonotype comes from a man in his fifties or sixties who received an inactivated influenza vaccine. The specimen was PBMCs from blood, collected roughly 6 weeks after vaccination.

The CDR3 sequence is CASSQDKRAGELFF. CDR3 DNA sequence: TGTGCCAGCAGCCAAGATAAGAGGGCCGGGGAGCTGTTTTTT. The rearrangement uses TRBV4-2 and TRBJ2-2, with D possibly being TRBD2 (5 bases). Germline assignment: CDR1 LGHNA and CDR2 YNFKEQ. Trimming left V 0 bases short and J 6 bases short, with 8 bases between. This CDR3 region has 14 residues.